The next 12 T cell receptor beta chains were all read from a single sample in a study of T cell responses to AZD1222 COVID-19 vaccine. Here immunoSEQ multiplex PCR was the method, and the copy in TCRdb shows in-frame clones only, minus some. The data contain 120,000 to 150,000 clones, roughly 90% of them singletons. Specimen: peripheral blood, collected 28 days after the second AZD1222 dose. The source is an adult who received the AZD1222 COVID-19 vaccine.

The chain is built from TRBV5-5 and TRBJ1-4; possibly TRBD1 for D (5 bases). The CDR3 is made up of 17 amino acids. The germline V and J ends were trimmed by 0 bases and 0 bases, with 12 bases remaining between them. Per germline, CDR1 SGHKS and CDR2 YYEKEE (reference sequence). The DNA of the CDR3 is TGTGCCAGCAGCTTGGCCGGGACGGTTGCAACTAATGAAAAACTGTTTTTT. Translation gives CASSLAGTVATNEKLFF.

This clone has more than one count but fewer than ten. This sequence joins TRBV9 and TRBJ2-7; D may be TRBD2 (6 bases). The germline V and J ends were trimmed by 2 bases and 2 bases, with 8 bases remaining between them. Germline CDR1 is SGDLS and CDR2 is YYNGEE. There are 13 residues in the CDR3. The CDR3 loop reads CASSVGLTYEQYF. Here the CDR3 DNA reads TGTGCCAGCAGCGTGGGACTGACCTACGAGCAGTACTTC.

The V call is TRBV5-1, the J call TRBJ1-1; D is possibly TRBD1 (5 bases). CDR3 length: 14 residues. Trimming shortened V by 0 bases and J by 11 bases, and 17 bases separated the two germline ends. CDR1 and CDR2 from the germline V gene are SGHRS and YFSETQ. Here the CDR3 reads CASSLALAGDAAFF. Here the CDR3 DNA reads TGCGCCAGCAGCTTGGCGTTGGCTGGGGACGCCGCTTTCTTT.

This clone occurred once. The J gene is TRBJ1-3, the V gene TRBV18; D unresolved. Germline V gene lookup returns CDR1 KGHSH and CDR2 LQKENI. Trimming left V 3 bases short and J 0 bases short, with 9 bases between. CDR3 length: 15 residues. Written as DNA, the CDR3 is TGTGCCAGCTCACCGGCCCGTTACTCTGGAAACACCATATATTTT. Protein: CASSPARYSGNTIYF.

The chain is built from TRBV11-2 and TRBJ1-1; 7 bases fit TRBD1. Germline-derived CDR1 and CDR2 are SGHAT and FQNNGV. The junction had 6 bases not matched to a gene; V was cut back by 2 bases and J by 3 bases. The CDR3 totals 15 residues. CDR3 sequence reads: CASSLRGQSYTEAFF. Written as DNA, the CDR3 is TGTGCCAGCAGCTTACGGGGACAGTCGTACACTGAAGCTTTCTTT.

The chain carries TRBV27 and TRBJ1-1; D remains ambiguous. Trimming stripped 8 bases from V and 7 bases from J, with 11 bases between. This CDR3 spans 11 amino acids. Per the germline V gene, CDR1 is MNHEY and CDR2 is SMNVEV (reference sequence). Here the CDR3 reads CASLRAGEAFF. CDR3 nucleotides: TGTGCCAGCCTCCGTGCCGGTGAAGCTTTCTTT.

This chain connects TRBV10-1 to TRBJ2-2, with D perhaps given as TRBD1 or TRBD2 (5 bases each). This CDR3 has 16 amino acids. Germline loops: CDR1 WNHNN, CDR2 SYGVQD (reference sequence). The germline V and J ends were trimmed by 2 bases and 0 bases, with 10 bases remaining between them. The CDR3 protein is CASSELGEPNTGELFF. The CDR3, as DNA: TGCGCCAGCAGTGAGCTGGGGGAACCGAACACCGGGGAGCTGTTTTTT.

This clone was found once. The rearrangement links TRBV6-6 to TRBJ1-4; 8 bases align to TRBD1. Germline values: CDR1 MNHNY, CDR2 SVGAGI (reference sequence). CDR3 length: 16 residues. V lost 6 bases, J lost 8 bases, and 14 bases stayed unmatched. For the CDR3, the DNA is TGTGCCAGCAGCCGTAACCCGACAGGGGCAATCGAAAAACTGTTTTTT. Residues: CASSRNPTGAIEKLFF.

CDR3 sequence (DNA): TGTGCCATCAGTGAGACCGCGGACAGGGTCCTCTTGGATGAGCAGTTCTTC. It is translated as CAISETADRVLLDEQFF. The chain recombines TRBV10-3 with TRBJ2-1; the match to TRBD1 covers 8 bases. The CDR3 contains 17 residues. Losses at the gene ends were 2 bases for V and 8 bases for J; bases not matched to a gene: 14. Germline V gives CDR1 ENHRY, CDR2 SYGVKD.

J is TRBJ1-5 and V is TRBV5-6; a weak D match, TRBD1 (5 bases). Trimming cost V 1 base and J 1 base, with 18 bases left between them. This CDR3 comprises 18 residues. Germline values: CDR1 SGHDT, CDR2 YYEEEE. The CDR3 loop is CASSLNPGRGRSNQPQHF. CDR3 coding DNA: TGTGCCAGCAGCTTGAACCCAGGGAGGGGCCGAAGCAATCAGCCCCAGCATTTT.

V usage is TRBV2 and J usage is TRBJ2-1; perhaps TRBD1 as D (6 bases). The germline CDR1 and CDR2 sequences are SNHLY and FYNNEI. This CDR3 contains 15 residues. Deletions cut 2 bases from V and 1 base from J, with 9 bases between. DNA of the CDR3: TGTGCCAGCAGTGAACAGGGGCCTTCCTACAATGAGCAGTTCTTC. This encodes CASSEQGPSYNEQFF.

The chain joins TRBV10-3 to TRBJ1-1, with D possibly TRBD1 on 6 matching bases. Per germline, CDR1 ENHRY and CDR2 SYGVKD. CDR3 size: 15 residues. Trimming cost V 6 bases and J 2 bases, with 16 bases left between them. The CDR3 region has the DNA TGTGCCATCAGAAACGACGGACAGCTTAACACTGAAGCTTTCTTT. Amino acid sequence: CAIRNDGQLNTEAFF.